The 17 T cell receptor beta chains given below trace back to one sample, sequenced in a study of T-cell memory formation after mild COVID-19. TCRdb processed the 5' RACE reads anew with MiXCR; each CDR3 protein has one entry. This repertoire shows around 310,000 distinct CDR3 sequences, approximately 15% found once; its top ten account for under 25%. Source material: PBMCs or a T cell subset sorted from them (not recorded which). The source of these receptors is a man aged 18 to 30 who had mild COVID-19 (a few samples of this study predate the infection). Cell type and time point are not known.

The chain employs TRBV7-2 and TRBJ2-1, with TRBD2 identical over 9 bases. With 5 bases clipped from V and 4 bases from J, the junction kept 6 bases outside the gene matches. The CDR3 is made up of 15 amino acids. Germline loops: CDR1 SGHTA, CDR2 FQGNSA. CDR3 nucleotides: TGTGCCAGCAGCCTTAGCGGGGGCTTTTACAATGAGCAGTTCTTC. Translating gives CASSLSGGFYNEQFF.

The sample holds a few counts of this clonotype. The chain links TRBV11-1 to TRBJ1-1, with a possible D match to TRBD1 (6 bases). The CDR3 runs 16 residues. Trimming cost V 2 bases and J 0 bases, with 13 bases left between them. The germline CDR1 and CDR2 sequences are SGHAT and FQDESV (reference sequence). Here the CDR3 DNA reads TGTGCCAGCAGCTTAAGCGCAGGGGAGTTGAACACTGAAGCTTTCTTT. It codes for CASSLSAGELNTEAFF.

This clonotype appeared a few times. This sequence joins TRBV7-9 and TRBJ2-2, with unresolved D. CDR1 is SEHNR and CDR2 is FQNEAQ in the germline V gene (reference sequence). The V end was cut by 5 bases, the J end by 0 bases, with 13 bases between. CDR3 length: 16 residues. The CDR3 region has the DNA TGTGCCAGCAGCGCGCCAGTCCCTTCGAACACCGGGGAGCTGTTTTTT. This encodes CASSAPVPSNTGELFF.

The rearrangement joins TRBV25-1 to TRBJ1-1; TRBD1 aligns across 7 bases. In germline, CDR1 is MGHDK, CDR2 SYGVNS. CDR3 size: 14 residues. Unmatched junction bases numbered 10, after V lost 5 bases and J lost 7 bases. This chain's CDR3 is CASSIPGQENEAFF. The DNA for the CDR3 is TGTGCCAGCAGTATCCCAGGACAGGAGAATGAAGCTTTCTTT.

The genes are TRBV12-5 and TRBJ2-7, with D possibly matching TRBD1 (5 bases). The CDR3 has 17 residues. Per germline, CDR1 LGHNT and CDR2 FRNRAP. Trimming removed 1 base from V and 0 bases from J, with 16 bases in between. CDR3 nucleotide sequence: TGTGCTAGTGGTTTGGGACAATCAGGGTCAAGCTCCTACGAGCAGTACTTC. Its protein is CASGLGQSGSSSYEQYF.

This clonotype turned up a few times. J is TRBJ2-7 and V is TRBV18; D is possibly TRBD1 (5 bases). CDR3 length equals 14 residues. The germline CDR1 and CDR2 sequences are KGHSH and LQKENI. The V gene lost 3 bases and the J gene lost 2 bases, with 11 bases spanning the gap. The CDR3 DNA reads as TGTGCCAGCTCACCGGCAGGGCCACCCTACGAGCAGTACTTC. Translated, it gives CASSPAGPPYEQYF.

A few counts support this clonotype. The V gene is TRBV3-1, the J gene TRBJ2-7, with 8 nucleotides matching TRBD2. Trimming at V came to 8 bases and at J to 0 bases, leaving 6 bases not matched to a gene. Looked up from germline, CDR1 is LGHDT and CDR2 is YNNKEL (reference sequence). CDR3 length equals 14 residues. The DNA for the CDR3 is TGTGCCAGCCGTACGCGGGGGGACTCCTACGAGCAGTACTTC. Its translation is CASRTRGDSYEQYF.

In DNA, the CDR3 is TGTGCCAGCAGGCTCGGGACTGAAGCTTTCTTT. Protein sequence: CASRLGTEAFF. The rearrangement joins TRBV12-3 or TRBV12-4 to TRBJ1-1; D gene uncertain. With 6 bases removed from V and 5 bases from J, the gap between germline ends came to 7 bases. The CDR3 totals 11 residues.

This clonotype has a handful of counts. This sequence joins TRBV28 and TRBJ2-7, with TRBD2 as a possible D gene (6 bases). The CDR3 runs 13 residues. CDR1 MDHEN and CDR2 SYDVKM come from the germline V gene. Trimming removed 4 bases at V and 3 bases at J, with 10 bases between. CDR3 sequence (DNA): TGTGCCAGCAGTTATGGGCGGGGCTACGAGCAGTACGTC. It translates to CASSYGRGYEQYV.

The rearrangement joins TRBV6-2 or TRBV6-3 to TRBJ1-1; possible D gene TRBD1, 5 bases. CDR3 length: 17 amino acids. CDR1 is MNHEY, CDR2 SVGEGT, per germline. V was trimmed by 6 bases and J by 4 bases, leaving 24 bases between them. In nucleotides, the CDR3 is TGTGCCAGCAGCAGTCAGGGCTCGTGGGGTAATGGCACTGAAGCTTTCTTT. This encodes CASSSQGSWGNGTEAFF.

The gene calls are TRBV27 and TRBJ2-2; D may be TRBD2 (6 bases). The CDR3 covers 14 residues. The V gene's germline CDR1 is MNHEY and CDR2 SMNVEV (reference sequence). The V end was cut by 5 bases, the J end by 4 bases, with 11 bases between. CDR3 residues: CASSPRRGTGELFF. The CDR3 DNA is TGTGCCAGCAGTCCCCGGAGGGGCACCGGGGAGCTGTTTTTT.

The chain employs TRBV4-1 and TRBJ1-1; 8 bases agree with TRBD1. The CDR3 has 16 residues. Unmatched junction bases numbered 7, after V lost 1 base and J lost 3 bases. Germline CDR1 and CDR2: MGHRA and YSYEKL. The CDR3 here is CASSQVYRDRYTEAFF. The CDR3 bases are TGCGCCAGCAGCCAAGTGTATAGGGACAGGTACACTGAAGCTTTCTTT.

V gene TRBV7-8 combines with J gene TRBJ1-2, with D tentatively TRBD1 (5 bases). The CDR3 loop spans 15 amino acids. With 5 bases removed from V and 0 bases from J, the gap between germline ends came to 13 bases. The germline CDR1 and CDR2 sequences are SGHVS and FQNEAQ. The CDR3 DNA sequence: TGTGCCAGCAGCCCTCGGAGGGGAGCTAACTATGGCTACACCTTC. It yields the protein CASSPRRGANYGYTF.

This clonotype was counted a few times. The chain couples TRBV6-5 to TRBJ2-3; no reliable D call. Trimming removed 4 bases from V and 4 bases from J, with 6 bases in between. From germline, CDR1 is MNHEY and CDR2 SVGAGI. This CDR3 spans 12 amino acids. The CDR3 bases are TGTGCCAGCAGTTCCCCGGCAGATACGCAGTATTTT. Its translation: CASSSPADTQYF.

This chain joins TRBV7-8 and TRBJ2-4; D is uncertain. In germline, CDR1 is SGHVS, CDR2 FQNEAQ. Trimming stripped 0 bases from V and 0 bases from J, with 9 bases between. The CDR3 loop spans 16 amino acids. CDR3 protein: CASSLARPLAKNIQYF. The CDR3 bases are TGTGCCAGCAGCTTAGCCAGGCCTCTAGCCAAAAACATTCAGTACTTC.

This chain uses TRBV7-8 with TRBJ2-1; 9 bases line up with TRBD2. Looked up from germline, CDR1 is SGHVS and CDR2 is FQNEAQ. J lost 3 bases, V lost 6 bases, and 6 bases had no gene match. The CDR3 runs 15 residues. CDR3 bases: TGTGCCAGCAGGGCTAGCGGGGCAAGCTACAATGAGCAGTTCTTC. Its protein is CASRASGASYNEQFF. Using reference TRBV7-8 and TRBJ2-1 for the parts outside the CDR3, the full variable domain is GAGVSQSPRYKVAKRGQDVALRCDPISGHVSLFWYQQALGQGPEFLTYFQNEAQLDKSGLPSDRFFAERPEGSVSTLKIQRTQQEDSAVYLCASRASGASYNEQFFGPGTRLTVL.

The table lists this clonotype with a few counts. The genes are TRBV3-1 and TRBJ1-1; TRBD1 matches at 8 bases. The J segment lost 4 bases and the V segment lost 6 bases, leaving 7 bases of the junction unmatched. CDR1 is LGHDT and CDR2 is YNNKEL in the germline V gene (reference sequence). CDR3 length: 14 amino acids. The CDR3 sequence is CASSYNRGSTEAFF. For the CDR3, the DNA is TGTGCCAGCAGTTACAACAGGGGGAGCACTGAAGCTTTCTTT.